This T cell receptor beta chain was captured in a study of cytomegalovirus exposure and HLA in healthy donors. Study context: A subsequent analysis reported that the 95 to 150 validation repertoires were produced on the same platform that had also been used for the 600 to 800 first-cohort repertoires.

Unmatched junction bases numbered 12, after V lost 0 bases and J lost 3 bases. Germline CDR1 SGHRS, CDR2 YFSETQ. The CDR3 covers 18 residues. This clone appeared once. As yet, its antigen is unknown. Study observations and caveats: Specificity of three CMV-associated chains for CMV antigens was verified in vitro.

Only in-frame clones appear in the TCRdb table, and some are missing; sequencing was by immunoSEQ multiplex PCR. In the table there are about 360,000 clones, roughly 89% of which are singletons. V gene TRBV5-1 combines with J gene TRBJ2-1, with 7 bases lining up with TRBD2. Specimen: PBMCs. The source is a woman between 18 and 29 years old in good health and CMV-seronegative. CDR3 DNA: TGCGCCAGCAGCTTGGGATCCTCAACGGGAGGCTTCTACAATGAGCAGTTCTTC. Its protein is CASSLGSSTGGFYNEQFF.